This TCR beta chain was captured by sequencing in a study of glioma-infiltrating T cells after dendritic cell vaccination. Time point: after dendritic cell vaccination, including at tumor progression/relapse. PBMC sampling occurred before vaccination, two weeks after the third dose, and at progression. The CDR3 loop spans 15 amino acids. CDR1 MNHNS and CDR2 SASEGT come from the germline V gene. The junction had 4 bases not matched to a gene; V was cut back by 4 bases and J by 5 bases. The PCR used 60 V beta and 13 J beta primers. Method: immunoSEQ multiplex PCR; TCRdb's copy keeps in-frame clones and lacks some. The sample includes 90,000 to 95,000 clones, roughly 77% seen only once; the top ten take roughly 2%.

The material sequenced was blood, taken after dendritic cell vaccination. This chain connects TRBV6-1 to TRBJ2-1, with 11 bases matching TRBD2. The TCR comes from a human donor with glioblastoma. In DNA form, the CDR3 reads TGTGCCAGCAGTGGCGGGACTAGCGGAAACAATGAGCAGTTCTTC. Translated, it gives CASSGGTSGNNEQFF.